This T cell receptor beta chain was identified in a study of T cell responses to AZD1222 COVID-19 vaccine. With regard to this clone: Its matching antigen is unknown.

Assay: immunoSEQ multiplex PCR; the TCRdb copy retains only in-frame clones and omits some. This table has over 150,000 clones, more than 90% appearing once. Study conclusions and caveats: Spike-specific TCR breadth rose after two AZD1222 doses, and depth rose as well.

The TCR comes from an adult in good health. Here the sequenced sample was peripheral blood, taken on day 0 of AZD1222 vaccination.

CDR3: CASSADRASIGQPQHF. CDR3 nucleotide sequence: TGTGCCAGCAGCGCTGACAGGGCGAGTATTGGTCAGCCCCAGCATTTT. This chain links TRBV2 with TRBJ1-5, with 7 bases aligning to TRBD1. Trimming cost V 6 bases and J 6 bases; bases outside gene matches: 14. Germline V gives CDR1 SNHLY, CDR2 FYNNEI. The CDR3 loop spans 16 amino acids.